This is a list of T cell receptor beta chains from one sample in a study of shared clonotypes between healthy human individuals. Data came from immunoSEQ multiplex PCR; TCRdb stores just in-frame clones and leaves some out. The top ten hold more than 0.45% of the sample, which has more than 850,000 clones, around three quarters seen once. Sequencing was performed on memory CD4+ T cells from PBMCs. The receptor source for this set is a man aged 18 to 30 in good health. Some clones in this sample may be carry-over from other donors' samples. Each CDR3 is given with its conserved first and last residue. Each record gives: clone size, V gene, D gene, J gene, CDR3 protein, CDR3 DNA. The D gene is left open where the match is weak. Clone size is given for some rows only: seen once, a few or many times, or a class if the clone is expanded.

-	TRBV5-1	TRBD1	TRBJ2-5	CASSLLSGQQETQYF	TGCGCCAGCAGCTTATTGTCGGGACAGCAAGAGACCCAGTACTTC
-	TRBV20-1	-	TRBJ2-5	CSAGQEETQYF	TGCAGTGCTGGGCAGGAGGAGACCCAGTACTTC
-	TRBV18	TRBD1	TRBJ2-7	CASSPGTGAAEQYF	TGTGCCAGCTCACCAGGGACAGGCGCGGCCGAGCAGTACTTC
-	TRBV7-2	-	TRBJ2-7	CASSLEGGGIYEQYF	TGTGCCAGCAGCTTAGAGGGAGGAGGGATCTACGAGCAGTACTTC
-	TRBV18	TRBD2	TRBJ2-7	CASSRTSGSYEQYF	TGTGCCAGCTCACGTACTAGCGGCTCCTACGAGCAGTACTTC
few	TRBV28	-	TRBJ1-5	CASSSLQPQHF	TGTGCCAGCAGTTCCCTTCAGCCCCAGCATTTT
few	TRBV5-1	-	TRBJ2-7	CASSFPRDSLSYEQYF	TGCGCCAGCAGCTTCCCCCGGGACTCCCTTTCTTACGAGCAGTACTTC
many	TRBV4-1	TRBD2	TRBJ2-3	CASSQRLAGGDTQYF	TGCGCCAGCAGCCAGAGACTAGCGGGAGGTGATACGCAGTATTTT
many	TRBV28	-	TRBJ2-2	CASSYQSGTGELFF	TGTGCCAGCAGTTATCAGTCAGGCACCGGGGAGCTGTTTTTT
-	TRBV11-2	-	TRBJ1-5	CASSRDGSNQPQHF	TGTGCCAGCAGCAGGGATGGGAGCAATCAGCCCCAGCATTTT
-	TRBV5-1	-	TRBJ2-2	CASSLGSFSLGELFF	TGCGCCAGCAGCTTGGGGTCCTTCTCTCTCGGGGAGCTGTTTTTT
-	TRBV12-5	TRBD2	TRBJ2-7	CASARGLAGVSEQYF	TGTGCTAGTGCCCGGGGACTAGCGGGAGTTAGCGAGCAGTACTTC
-	TRBV28	TRBD2	TRBJ2-1	CASSFLAGVVYNEQFF	TGTGCCAGCAGTTTTTTAGCGGGAGTAGTCTACAATGAGCAGTTCTTC
-	TRBV18	-	TRBJ1-4	CASSPLVGQATNEKLFF	TGTGCCAGCTCCCCCCTAGTCGGGCAAGCAACTAATGAAAAACTGTTTTTT
-	TRBV5-1	-	TRBJ2-1	CASSLNRVHEQFF	TGCGCCAGCAGCTTGAATAGGGTTCATGAGCAGTTCTTC
-	TRBV10-3	TRBD1	TRBJ1-4	CAIRSGQGGEKLFF	TGTGCCATCAGATCAGGACAGGGTGGGGAAAAACTGTTTTTT
few	TRBV9	-	TRBJ1-1	CASSFSTTMNTEAFF	TGTGCCAGCAGCTTTTCGACAACCATGAACACTGAAGCTTTCTTT
-	TRBV6-5	-	TRBJ1-3	CASRRGYSGNTIYF	TGTGCCAGCAGGCGAGGTTATTCTGGAAACACCATATATTTT
-	TRBV28	-	TRBJ1-6	CASSLGGHQWRPLHF	TGTGCCAGCAGTTTAGGGGGACACCAGTGGAGACCCCTCCACTTT
-	TRBV7-6	-	TRBJ2-7	CASSLTSYEQYF	TGTGCCAGCAGCTTGACCTCCTACGAGCAGTACTTC
-	TRBV4-2	TRBD2	TRBJ2-5	CASSHVGLAETQYF	TGTGCCAGCAGCCATGTGGGACTAGCAGAGACCCAGTACTTC
-	TRBV18	-	TRBJ2-3	CASSPSTPNTQYF	TGTGCCAGCTCACCCTCGACTCCTAATACGCAGTATTTT
-	TRBV29-1	TRBD1	TRBJ2-7	CSVLMGQGMAQYF	TGCAGCGTTCTTATGGGACAGGGGATGGCGCAGTACTTC
few	TRBV5-1	TRBD1	TRBJ2-2	CASSLLRRGQGTGELFF	TGCGCCAGCAGCTTGTTGCGCAGGGGGCAAGGGACCGGGGAGCTGTTTTTT
-	TRBV5-4	TRBD1	TRBJ2-1	CASSLTGDSYNEQFF	TGTGCCAGCAGCTTGACAGGGGACTCCTACAATGAGCAGTTCTTC
-	TRBV28	-	TRBJ2-1	CASRGLSLPSYNEQFF	TGTGCCAGCAGAGGGCTAAGCTTACCGTCCTACAATGAGCAGTTCTTC
-	TRBV6-5	-	TRBJ2-1	CASSYSAYNEQFF	TGTGCCAGCAGTTACTCGGCTTACAATGAGCAGTTCTTC
-	TRBV7-2	-	TRBJ1-1	CASSPNVRGEQAFF	TGTGCCAGCAGCCCGAACGTAAGGGGGGAGCAAGCTTTCTTT
-	TRBV11-2	-	TRBJ2-7	CASSSRDSGSEQYF	TGTGCCAGCAGCTCCCGGGACAGCGGGTCCGAGCAGTACTTC
many	TRBV5-4	-	TRBJ1-5	CASSLDNQPQHF	TGTGCCAGCAGCTTGGATAATCAGCCCCAGCATTTT
-	TRBV7-2	-	TRBJ1-1	CASSSPPPNTEAFF	TGTGCCAGCAGCTCTCCCCCGCCGAACACTGAAGCTTTCTTT
-	TRBV4-3	TRBD2	TRBJ2-3	CASSPGGRTDTQYF	TGCGCCAGCAGCCCCGGGGGGAGGACAGATACGCAGTATTTT
few	TRBV28	-	TRBJ1-1	CASSLLGEAFF	TGTGCCAGCAGTTTATTGGGTGAAGCTTTCTTT
few	TRBV30	-	TRBJ1-5	CAWSVSGDQPQHF	TGTGCCTGGAGTGTATCGGGGGACCAGCCCCAGCATTTT
-	TRBV2	TRBD2	TRBJ2-3	CASSAVRAGADTQYF	TGTGCCAGCAGCGCCGTGAGAGCGGGAGCAGATACGCAGTATTTT
-	TRBV7-7	-	TRBJ2-5	CASSLGRVSGETQYF	TGTGCCAGCAGCTTAGGAAGGGTATCCGGGGAGACCCAGTACTTC